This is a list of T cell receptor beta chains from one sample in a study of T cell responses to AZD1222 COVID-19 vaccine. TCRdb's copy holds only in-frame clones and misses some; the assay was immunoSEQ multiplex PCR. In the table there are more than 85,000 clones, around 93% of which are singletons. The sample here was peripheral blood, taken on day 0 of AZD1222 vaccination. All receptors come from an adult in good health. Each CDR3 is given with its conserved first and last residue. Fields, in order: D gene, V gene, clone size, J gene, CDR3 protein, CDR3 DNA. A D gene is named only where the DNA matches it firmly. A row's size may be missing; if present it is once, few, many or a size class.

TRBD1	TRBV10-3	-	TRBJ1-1	CAISPGTGPQRAFF	TGTGCCATCAGTCCCGGGACAGGGCCCCAGAGAGCTTTCTTT
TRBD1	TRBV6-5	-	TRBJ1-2	CASSRYRGTNYGYTF	TGTGCCAGCAGCCGCTACAGGGGGACTAACTATGGCTACACCTTC
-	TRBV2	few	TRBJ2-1	CASTRAAVMDEQFF	TGTGCCAGCACCAGGGCCGCTGTTATGGATGAGCAGTTCTTC
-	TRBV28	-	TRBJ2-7	CASISGWEQYF	TGTGCCAGCATTTCAGGGTGGGAGCAGTACTTC
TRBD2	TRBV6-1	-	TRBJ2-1	CASSGGTSGRGNEQFF	TGTGCCAGCAGTGGGGGGACTAGCGGGAGGGGCAATGAGCAGTTCTTC
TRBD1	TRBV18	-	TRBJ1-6	CASSPHPTGTNSPLHF	TGTGCCAGCTCACCACACCCGACAGGGACAAATTCACCCCTCCACTTT
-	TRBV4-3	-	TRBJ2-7	CASSRGRQVRSEQYF	TGCGCCAGCAGCCGGGGAAGACAGGTTCGGAGCGAGCAGTACTTC
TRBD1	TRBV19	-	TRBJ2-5	CASSPPGQGGETQYF	TGTGCCAGTAGTCCACCAGGACAGGGGGGCGAGACCCAGTACTTC
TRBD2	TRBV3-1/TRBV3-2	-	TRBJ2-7	CASSLQRGPTYEQYF	TGTGCCAGCAGCCTTCAGCGGGGGCCTACCTACGAGCAGTACTTC
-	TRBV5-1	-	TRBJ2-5	CASSLGVGGETQYF	TGCGCCAGCAGCTTGGGGGTGGGTGGCGAGACCCAGTACTTC
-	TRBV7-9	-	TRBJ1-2	CASSLAVGPQGGYTF	TGTGCCAGCAGCTTAGCGGTCGGGCCTCAGGGGGGCTACACCTTC
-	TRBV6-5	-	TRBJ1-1	CASSYSSWGGRAFF	TGTGCCAGCAGTTACTCGTCCTGGGGCGGGAGAGCTTTCTTT
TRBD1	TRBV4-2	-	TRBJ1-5	CASSQDPGQINNQPQHF	TGTGCCAGCAGCCAAGATCCGGGACAGATAAACAATCAGCCCCAGCATTTT
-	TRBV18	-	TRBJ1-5	CASSPTNGRQPQHF	TGTGCCAGCTCACCCACAAACGGAAGGCAGCCCCAGCATTTT
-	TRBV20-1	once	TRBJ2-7	CSANLRGEQYF	TGCAGTGCTAACCTCCGGGGGGAGCAGTACTTC
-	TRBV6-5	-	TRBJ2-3	CASSYGRDLNTDTQYF	TGTGCCAGCAGTTACGGGCGGGACTTAAACACAGATACGCAGTATTTT
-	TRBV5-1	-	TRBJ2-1	CASNPKTDSYNEQFF	TGCGCCAGCAACCCAAAGACGGACTCCTACAATGAGCAGTTCTTC
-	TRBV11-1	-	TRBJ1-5	CASSFIIRQIYQPQHF	TGTGCCAGCAGCTTTATCATTCGACAGATCTATCAGCCCCAGCATTTT
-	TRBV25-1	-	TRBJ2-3	CASSEYRWISTDTQYF	TGTGCCAGCAGTGAATATCGGTGGATCAGCACAGATACGCAGTATTTT
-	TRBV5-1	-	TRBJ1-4	CASSLGPEEKLFF	TGCGCCAGCAGCTTGGGTCCCGAGGAGAAACTGTTTTTT
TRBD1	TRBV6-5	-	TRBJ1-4	CASRGQGRANEKLFF	TGTGCCAGCAGGGGACAGGGTAGGGCTAATGAAAAACTGTTTTTT
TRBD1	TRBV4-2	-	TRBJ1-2	CASSQEGQIFNYGYTF	TGTGCCAGCAGCCAAGAGGGACAGATTTTCAACTATGGCTACACCTTC
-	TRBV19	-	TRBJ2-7	CASNDREASYEQYF	TGTGCCAGTAACGATAGGGAGGCCAGCTACGAGCAGTACTTC
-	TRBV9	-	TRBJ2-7	CASSVNIGRSEQYF	TGTGCCAGCAGCGTAAATATTGGGCGAAGCGAGCAGTACTTC
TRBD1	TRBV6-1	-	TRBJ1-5	CASSEAGTGGTAQHF	TGTGCCAGCAGTGAGGCCGGGACAGGGGGCACGGCCCAGCATTTT
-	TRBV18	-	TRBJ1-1	CASSPPAGTRGNTEAFF	TGTGCCAGCTCACCACCGGCCGGGACGAGGGGTAACACTGAAGCTTTCTTT
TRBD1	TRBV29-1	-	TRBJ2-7	CSVAPQGDYEQYF	TGCAGCGTCGCGCCACAGGGGGACTACGAGCAGTACTTC
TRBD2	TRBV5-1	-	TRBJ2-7	CASSLAETSGVSYEQYF	TGCGCCAGCAGCTTGGCCGAGACTAGCGGGGTATCCTACGAGCAGTACTTC
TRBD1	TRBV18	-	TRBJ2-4	CASSPPDRGLEKNIQYF	TGTGCCAGCTCACCACCGGACAGGGGGCTCGAAAAAAACATTCAGTACTTC
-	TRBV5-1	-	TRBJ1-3	CASSPQTGTKNTIYF	TGCGCCAGCAGCCCTCAAACAGGGACTAAGAACACCATATATTTT
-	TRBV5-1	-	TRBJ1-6	CASRSGSGSPLHF	TGCGCCAGCAGATCAGGATCTGGATCACCCCTCCACTTT
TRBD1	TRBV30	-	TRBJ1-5	CAWGTGVNQPQHF	TGTGCCTGGGGGACAGGGGTGAATCAGCCCCAGCATTTT
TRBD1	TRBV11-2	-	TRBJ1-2	CASRAAGTGAHGYTF	TGTGCCAGCAGGGCGGCCGGGACAGGGGCACATGGCTACACCTTC
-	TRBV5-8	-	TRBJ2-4	CASSSRAIQYF	TGTGCCAGCAGTTCCAGGGCCATCCAGTACTTC
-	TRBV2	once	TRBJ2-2	CASRDYTNTGELFF	TGTGCCAGCAGGGACTATACTAACACCGGGGAGCTGTTTTTT
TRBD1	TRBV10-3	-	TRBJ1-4	CAISESGTGAGGEKLFF	TGTGCCATCAGTGAGTCTGGGACAGGGGCGGGTGGAGAAAAACTGTTTTTT
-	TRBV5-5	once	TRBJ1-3	CASSEPGLRQARNTIYF	TGTGCCAGCAGCGAACCCGGGTTGCGGCAGGCGAGAAACACCATATATTTT
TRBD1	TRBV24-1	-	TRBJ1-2	CATTRPLDRESHYGYTF	TGTGCCACCACCCGCCCCCTCGACAGGGAAAGTCACTATGGCTACACCTTC
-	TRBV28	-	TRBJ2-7	CASSPTARTISYEQYF	TGTGCCAGCAGTCCCACCGCCCGCACTATCTCCTACGAGCAGTACTTC
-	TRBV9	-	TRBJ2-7	CASSVSPGSYEQYF	TGTGCCAGCAGCGTATCACCGGGGTCCTACGAGCAGTACTTC
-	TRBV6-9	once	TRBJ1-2	CASSYTGQFYGYTF	TGTGCCAGCAGTTACACAGGACAGTTCTATGGCTACACCTTC
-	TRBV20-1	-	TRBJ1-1	CSASGGMNTEAFF	TGCAGTGCTAGTGGGGGAATGAACACTGAAGCTTTCTTT
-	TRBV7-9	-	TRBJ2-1	CASSLPPGGPRRNEQFF	TGTGCCAGCAGCTTACCACCCGGAGGACCCCGACGCAATGAGCAGTTCTTC
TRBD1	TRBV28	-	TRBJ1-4	CASSLPYLGQLGEKLFF	TGTGCCAGCAGTTTACCTTACCTGGGACAGCTGGGGGAAAAACTGTTTTTT
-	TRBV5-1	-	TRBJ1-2	CASSSLQWDYGYTF	TGCGCCAGCAGCTCACTGCAGTGGGACTATGGCTACACCTTC
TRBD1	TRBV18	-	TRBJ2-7	CASSPGQGTYEQYF	TGTGCCAGCTCACCAGGACAGGGCACCTACGAGCAGTACTTC
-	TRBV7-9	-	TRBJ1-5	CASSLTQQGYTYSNQPQHF	TGTGCCAGCAGCTTAACCCAACAGGGTTACACTTATAGCAATCAGCCCCAGCATTTT
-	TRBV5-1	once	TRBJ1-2	CASSPDTYYGYTF	TGCGCCAGCAGCCCAGACACGTACTATGGCTACACCTTC
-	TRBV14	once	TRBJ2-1	CASSRTGPPSGYNEQFF	TGTGCCAGCAGCCGCACCGGGCCCCCCTCGGGTTACAATGAGCAGTTCTTC